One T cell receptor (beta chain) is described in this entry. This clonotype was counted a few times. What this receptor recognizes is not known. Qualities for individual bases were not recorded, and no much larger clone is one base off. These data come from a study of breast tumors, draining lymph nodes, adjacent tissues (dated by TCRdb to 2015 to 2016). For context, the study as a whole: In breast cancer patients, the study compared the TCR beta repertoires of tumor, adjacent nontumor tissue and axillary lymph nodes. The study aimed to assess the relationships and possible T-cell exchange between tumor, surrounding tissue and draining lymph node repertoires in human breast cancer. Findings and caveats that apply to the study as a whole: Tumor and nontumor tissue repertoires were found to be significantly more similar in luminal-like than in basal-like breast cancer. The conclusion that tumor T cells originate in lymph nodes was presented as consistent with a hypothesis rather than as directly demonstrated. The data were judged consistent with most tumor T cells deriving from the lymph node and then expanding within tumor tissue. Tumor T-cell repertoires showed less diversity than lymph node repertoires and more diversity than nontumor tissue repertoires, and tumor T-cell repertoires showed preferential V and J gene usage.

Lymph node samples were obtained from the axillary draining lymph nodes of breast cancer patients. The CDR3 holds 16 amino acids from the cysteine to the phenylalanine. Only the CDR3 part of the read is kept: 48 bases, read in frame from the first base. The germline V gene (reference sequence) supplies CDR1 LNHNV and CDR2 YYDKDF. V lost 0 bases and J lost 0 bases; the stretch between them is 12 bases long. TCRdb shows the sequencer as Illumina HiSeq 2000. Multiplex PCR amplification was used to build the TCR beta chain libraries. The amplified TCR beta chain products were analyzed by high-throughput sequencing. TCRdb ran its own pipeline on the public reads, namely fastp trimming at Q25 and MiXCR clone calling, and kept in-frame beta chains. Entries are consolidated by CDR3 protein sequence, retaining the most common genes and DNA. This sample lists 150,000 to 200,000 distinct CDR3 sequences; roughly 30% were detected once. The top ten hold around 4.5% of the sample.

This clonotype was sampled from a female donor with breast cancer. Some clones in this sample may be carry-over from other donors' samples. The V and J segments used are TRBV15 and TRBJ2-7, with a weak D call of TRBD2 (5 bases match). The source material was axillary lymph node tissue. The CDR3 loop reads CATSRDTGEGSYEQYF. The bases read TGTGCCACCAGCAGAGATACGGGCGAGGGCTCCTACGAGCAGTACTTC.